Listed here are 17 T cell receptor beta chains from one sample, sequenced in a study of control samples from healthy donors and cancer patients (TCRdb year 2020). Library preparation used the immunoSEQ multiplex PCR assay. In its TCRdb copy, this immuneACCESS table keeps in-frame sequences only and misses some clones. Where compared with another copy, unresolved V genes explain less than half of these, and the others have no known cause. Recorded for this sample are approximately 150,000 clones; roughly 94% of them occurred a single time. 1.3% of the sample lies in the top ten. Sequencing input: blood. Every receptor here comes from a woman between 18 and 30 years old in good health.

This clone was observed a few times. The chain combines TRBV27 with TRBJ2-7; 11 bases are shared with TRBD2. The germline gives CDR1 MNHEY, CDR2 SMNVEV (reference sequence). This CDR3 is built from 15 residues. The J segment lost 2 bases and the V segment lost 3 bases, leaving 3 bases of the junction unmatched. The CDR3 loop reads CASSLGLADPYEQYF. The DNA of the CDR3 is TGTGCCAGCAGTTTGGGACTAGCGGATCCCTACGAGCAGTACTTC.

The gene calls are TRBV10-2 and TRBJ1-5, with TRBD1 as a possible D gene (6 bases). The germline V gene encodes CDR1 WSHSY and CDR2 SAAADI. The CDR3 has 13 residues. Trimming took 7 bases from V and 5 from J, leaving 12 bases between them. CDR3 loop: CASTTNRDQPQHF. The DNA for the CDR3 is TGCGCCAGCACCACTAACAGGGATCAGCCCCAGCATTTT.

The V and J genes are TRBV9 and TRBJ1-6, with D unresolved. V lost 1 base and J 6 bases, leaving 14 bases between the germline ends. This CDR3 has 16 amino acids. Per the germline V gene, CDR1 is SGDLS and CDR2 is YYNGEE. The CDR3 DNA follows: TGTGCCAGCAGCGTACTATCCGGGTCGGGTAATTCACCCCTCCACTTT. Translating gives CASSVLSGSGNSPLHF.

The genes are TRBV29-1 and TRBJ2-4; perhaps TRBD2 as D (5 bases). The V end was cut by 4 bases, the J end by 8 bases, with 12 bases between. This CDR3 comprises 12 residues. Germline V gives CDR1 SQVTM, CDR2 ANQGSEA. CDR3 sequence: CSVGAGGYIQYF. Here the CDR3 DNA reads TGCAGCGTTGGTGCGGGCGGTTACATTCAGTACTTC.

This clone was seen only once. The chain has TRBV7-9 and TRBJ1-2; D possibly corresponds to TRBD1 (5 bases). CDR1 SEHNR and CDR2 FQNEAQ come from the germline V gene (reference sequence). This CDR3 is built from 17 residues. The V end was cut by 1 base, the J end by 8 bases, with 23 bases between. CDR3 sequence (DNA): TGTGCCAGCAGCTTAGGGAAAATTGGGAAAGTAGGGGTCGGCTACACCTTC. It specifies CASSLGKIGKVGVGYTF.

V is TRBV5-4 and J is TRBJ1-5, with TRBD1 as a possible D gene (6 bases). The V and J ends lost 2 bases and 4 bases respectively, with 10 bases between them. The CDR3 length is 14 residues. Germline lookup yields CDR1 SGHNT and CDR2 YYREEE (reference sequence). For the CDR3, the DNA is TGTGCCAGCAGCTTCCAGGGGATTAATCAGCCCCAGCATTTT. It specifies CASSFQGINQPQHF.

This chain joins TRBV29-1 and TRBJ1-5; D is unclear. CDR1 is SQVTM and CDR2 is ANQGSEA in the germline V gene. The CDR3 sequence is 14 residues long. V lost 8 bases to trimming and J lost 4 bases, with 18 bases between them. The CDR3, as DNA: TGCAGCATCCGAGTTGGCGGCACAAATCAGCCCCAGCATTTT. It is translated as CSIRVGGTNQPQHF.

The chain links TRBV2 to TRBJ1-2; D may be TRBD1 (6 bases). Germline CDR1 is SNHLY and CDR2 is FYNNEI. The CDR3 has 14 amino acids. Trimming cost V 10 bases and J 6 bases, with 21 bases left between them. CDR3 DNA sequence: TGTGCCACCAATACCCAGGGGCCTCGAAATGGCTACACCTTC. Its protein is CATNTQGPRNGYTF. The entire variable domain, with the rest obtained from reference TRBV2 and TRBJ1-2, is as follows: EPEVTQTPSHQVTQMGQEVILRCVPISNHLYFYWYRQILGQKVEFLVSFYNNEISEKSEIFDDQFSVERPDGSNFTLKIRSTKLEDSAMYFCATNTQGPRNGYTFGSGTRLTVV.

The genes are TRBV6-5 and TRBJ2-7, with D tentatively TRBD1 (5 bases). The V gene lost 6 bases and the J gene lost 3 bases, with 12 bases spanning the gap. CDR3 size: 13 residues. Germline CDR1 and CDR2: MNHEY and SVGAGI. The CDR3 sequence: CASSTPDSYEQYF. CDR3 bases: TGTGCCAGCAGCACCCCAGACAGCTACGAGCAGTACTTC.

This rearrangement joins TRBV27 to TRBJ1-2; D is unclear. V was trimmed by 4 bases and J by 4 bases, leaving 16 bases between them. The CDR3 covers 15 residues. Germline CDR1 reads MNHEY; CDR2 reads SMNVEV (reference sequence). DNA of the CDR3: TGTGCCAGCAGTTATCAGCGGACCAGTACCTATGGCTACACCTTC. Protein product: CASSYQRTSTYGYTF.

The rearrangement links TRBV6-2 or TRBV6-3 to TRBJ2-7; D not certain. Per germline, CDR1 MNHEY and CDR2 SVGEGT. The CDR3 extends over 13 amino acids. Trimming left V 2 bases short and J 4 bases short, with 9 bases between. Written as DNA, the CDR3 is TGTGCCAGCAGTTACAGGGCTGCATACGAGCAGTACTTC. Its translation is CASSYRAAYEQYF.

As to this clone: The junction differs from germline at one of its ends, possibly a read error. This CDR3 is CASSSGSRNEQYF. CDR3 coding DNA: TGTGCTAGCAGCTCCGGGTCCCGCAACGAGCAGTACTTC. The V call is TRBV7-7, the J call TRBJ2-7; the D is unclear. The CDR3 length is 13 residues. Germline CDR1 reads SSHAT; CDR2 reads FNYEAQ (reference sequence).

V gene TRBV4-2 combines with J gene TRBJ1-4; perhaps TRBD1 as D (6 bases). Per the germline V gene, CDR1 is LGHNA and CDR2 is YNFKEQ. CDR3 size: 17 residues. Trimming took off 0 bases at V and 0 bases at J, with 11 bases between the two ends. The DNA of the CDR3 is TGTGCCAGCAGCCAAGAGCCAGGGGTTGCAACTAATGAAAAACTGTTTTTT. It translates to CASSQEPGVATNEKLFF.

The genes are TRBV18 and TRBJ1-2; D remains unclear. Trimming cost V 3 bases and J 9 bases, with 11 bases left between them. Per the germline V gene, CDR1 is KGHSH and CDR2 is LQKENI. CDR3 length equals 12 residues. The CDR3, as DNA: TGTGCCAGCTCACCGGATCAGGAGAGCTACACCTTC. Protein product: CASSPDQESYTF.

The rearrangement uses TRBV7-2 and TRBJ2-2, with TRBD2 as a possible D gene (5 bases). CDR1 SGHTA and CDR2 FQGNSA come from the germline V gene. This CDR3 contains 14 residues. Trimming left V 6 bases short and J 3 bases short, with 11 bases between. This CDR3 reads CASSRLSDTGELFF. Written as DNA, the CDR3 is TGTGCCAGCAGTCGACTATCCGACACCGGGGAGCTGTTTTTT.

The V and J genes are TRBV5-1 and TRBJ1-6; the match to TRBD1 covers 9 bases. This CDR3 has 15 amino acids. Germline V gene sequence: CDR1 SGHRS, CDR2 YFSETQ. Germline trimming cut 4 bases from V and 7 bases from J; bases unmatched to any gene: 6. CDR3 bases: TGCGCCAGCAGCATACGACAGGGGGAAAATTCACCCCTCCACTTT. Translation: CASSIRQGENSPLHF.

This chain links TRBV6-6 with TRBJ1-4; the D is unclear. Trimming left V 5 bases short and J 10 bases short, with 26 bases between. The V gene's germline CDR1 is MNHNY and CDR2 SVGAGI (reference sequence). The CDR3 contains 17 residues. The CDR3 nucleotides are TGTGCCAGCAGTCCCCGATTTCAGGACCGGGAGGCCGGAAAACTGTTTTTT. This gives the protein CASSPRFQDREAGKLFF.